This T cell receptor beta chain was sequenced during a study of cytomegalovirus exposure and HLA in healthy donors (dated by TCRdb to the late 2010s). Regarding the complete study: According to an earlier analysis of several hundred of the donors, roughly 180 million T cells yielded 90 million to 140 million unique TCR beta sequences and approximately 280 Gb of sequence data. Several DR-DQ haplotypes were handled as single units for association and clustering, since linkage in the cohort was strong. In a later genetic analysis, genome-wide SNP genotypes for about 55% of the roughly 700 donors were used, and that subset was treated as a discovery cohort. The genetic ancestry cluster associated with self-reported Caucasian donors included about four fifths of the roughly 400 genotyped donors. Typing coverage differed by locus: A, B, C, DRB1 and DQB1 were typed in roughly 620-630 donors, DQA1 in 500 to 550, DPA1 in 600 to 610, and DPB1 in roughly 470. Rather than drawing on any new phenotypic data, the later analysis identified candidate immune exposures from TCR beta sequences and the way those sequences occurred across donors. The T cell repertoires of around 670 subjects were profiled by immunosequencing and related to cytomegalovirus serostatus. A later analysis re-examined previously published TCR beta repertoires from 600 to 700 donors and added high-resolution HLA genotyping to investigate patterns of TCR occurrence. Among about 400 genotyped donors of the cohort, an average of approximately 240,000 unique TCR beta nucleotide sequences was sequenced per donor, of which approximately 19% were non-productive. Every discovery cohort repertoire had been produced on one sequencing platform. Along with the approximately 700-subject first cohort, a separate validation cohort of about 110 different subjects was used. To predict cytomegalovirus infection status, the study brought together high-throughput TCR immunosequencing, statistical association of individual TCRs with disease status, and machine learning. The study was designed to test whether signatures of past pathogen exposure could be identified by cataloging public T cell receptors. An early release that covered 640 HLA-typed donors contained about 300 gigabases of sequencing data and 65 million to 100 million unique TCR sequences. Donor age, sex, ethnicity and CMV serostatus were collected together with the repertoire data. An earlier analysis of 500 to 750 of the donors applied high-throughput TCR beta sequencing to assess whether each TCR beta V gene segment acted as functional or pseudogenic. Both class I and class II loci were covered by HLA typing, at four-digit resolution.

About this clone: It has no known antigen specificity. No qualities accompany the bases; no much larger clone lies one base away.

Receptor libraries were prepared by the immunoSEQ multiplex PCR assay. A mixture of 60 forward primers for TCR Vbeta segments and 13 reverse primers for TCR Jbeta segments was used in the multiplex PCR. The CDR3 region of rearranged TCR beta genes was amplified from genomic DNA by a multiplex PCR assay. Amplified TCR beta libraries were sequenced as 87-base-pair reads on the Illumina HiSeq System. The original pipeline was this. Across the 700 or so repertoires, a later analysis counted some 80 million unique TCR beta chains, 8.5 million to 12 million of which were shared by at least two donors. A nearest-neighbor algorithm error-corrected the raw reads and collapsed the reads into unique sequences, merging closely related sequences to remove PCR and sequencing errors. Alignment of CDR3 sequences to IMGT reference sequences was used to assign V, D and J gene segments. For a sequence to be retained, at least a six-nucleotide match to both a V gene segment and a J gene segment was required. A rearrangement was called productive if the CDR3 had no stop codons and remained in frame with V and J, and every other rearrangement was called non-productive. Following IMGT convention, CDR3 was defined as the stretch from the second conserved V-encoded cysteine up to the conserved J-encoded phenylalanine. In an earlier analysis of roughly 610 of the donors, sequences lacking an unambiguous match to a single V gene segment were excluded. An earlier analysis of 450 to 650 of the donors called V segments functional above 56.7% productive rearrangements and segregating when the between-donor standard deviation exceeded 5%. A statistical classification framework was built to diagnose cytomegalovirus status from the catalog of TCR beta chain sequences. A later analysis assigned V and J genes by comparing TCR nucleotide sequences with IMGT/GENE-DB human TR gene sequences. In a later analysis, CDR3 sequences and most-parsimonious VDJ recombination scenarios were assigned using the TCRdist pipeline. In a later analysis, each TCR beta chain was defined by its CDR3 amino acid sequence together with its V-gene family, and reads without a unique V-gene family were excluded. As a way to deal with suspected cross-contamination and a sequencing artifact, a later analysis dropped roughly 620 nucleotide sequences that were highly shared and had low generation probability. For each public chain, a later analysis derived a clonal expansion index from normalized ranks of inferred template counts within each repertoire. A later analysis computed generation probabilities with a VDJ recombination model fitted to out-of-frame rearrangements, and checked the results against IGoR. In a later analysis, TCR-TCR, TCR-HLA and TCR-CMV co-occurrence was scored with hypergeometric tests, and a repertoire-size bias correction was applied to TCR pairs. False discovery rates were estimated in a later analysis by permuting HLA or CMV assignments 20 times. In a later analysis, co-occurring TCRs were grouped using DBSCAN, and TCRdist sequence similarity was added for clustering within HLA-allele-positive subsets. Repertoires with fewer than 30,000 or more than 120,000 public chains were left out of co-occurrence clustering, as were a few repertoires with anomalous nucleotide sharing. The clones in this table, taken by TCRdb from immuneACCESS, are in-frame only. Not every clone is retained; where verified, under half of the shortfall comes from an unresolved V gene, and the cause of the rest is unknown. V, J and clone size are taken as reported in that table, and D and trimming were inferred from the DNA itself. The sample records 85,000 to 100,000 clones, about four fifths of which are singletons. The ten largest clones represent approximately 4% of the sample.

The CDR1 and CDR2 encoded by the germline V gene (reference sequence) are SEHNR and FQNEAQ. At the junction V is shortened by 1 base and J by 7 bases, with 11 bases in between. The CDR3 sequence holds 14 residues, the cysteine and phenylalanine included. Left in the record is the CDR3 DNA by itself, 42 bases read in frame from the first base. The cohort consisted of 600 to 700 healthy bone marrow donors. At the time of sampling, all cohort members were nominally healthy, though unrecorded immune exposures were likely present. The donor tested CMV seropositive, placing the donor among the 290 or so seropositive members of the cohort. A peripheral blood sample was collected from each donor, and TCR beta sequencing was performed on peripheral blood mononuclear cells. The Qiagen DNeasy Blood Extraction Kit was used to extract genomic DNA from the blood cell samples. The investigation overall reported the following: In the study, some 180 TCR beta chains were listed as associated with cytomegalovirus. Sequencing depth was assumed to be roughly uniform across donors in the presence/absence analyses, though that assumption may not hold. Most TCR sequences were observed very rarely across donors, whereas some public TCRs were present in many individuals. The classifier was reported to diagnose cytomegalovirus status with high specificity and sensitivity in both the original cohort and the validation cohort. The sequencing pipeline was judged likely to have produced a cluster of highly shared sequence variants as a technical artifact. Correlated functional status among segregating V segments might reflect linkage disequilibrium, but an unknown experimental factor could not be ruled out. A later genetic analysis associated a missense DCLRE1C variant with V-gene and J-gene trimming of TCR beta chains, and an independent cohort replicated the association. In this cohort, only TCR beta chains were sequenced, and detectable features were limited by the absence of alpha or paired-chain data. Because counts were too low, seventeen rarely observed V segments, including chromosome 9 orphons, were excluded from the earlier analysis of 587 of the donors. Some IMGT-functional V segments, including TRBV6-2 and TRBV6-3, could not be distinguished by the 87-base-pair reads and were therefore excluded. In a later analysis, several top co-occurrence clusters were reported to appear linked to parvovirus B19, influenza, CMV and Epstein-Barr virus. Because HLA typing was unavailable for some donors at each locus, only the typed subset was used in association tests. The authors suggested that the approach could potentially be extended to other disease states and immunological phenotypes. Strong co-occurrence of HLA alleles, especially DR and DQ, made assigning TCR associations to individual alleles difficult. Most CMV-associated TCR beta chains appeared to be HLA-restricted in a later analysis, and the HLA associations seemed to be driven largely by CMV exposure. A further reported finding was that TCR beta sequences accurately predicted the HLA-A and HLA-B alleles for most subjects in the first cohort. In a later analysis, HLA-associated TCR beta chains were found to be more clonally expanded and to have lower generation probabilities than equally common non-associated chains. For the cohort, immune exposure information was limited to CMV serostatus. A later analysis found that TCR association rates varied across HLA loci, with DRB1 alleles showing the most associated TCRs and HLA-C alleles the fewest. Three of the identified cytomegalovirus-associated TCR beta chains were confirmed in vitro to be specific for cytomegalovirus antigens. In an earlier analysis of more than 500 of the donors, most TCR beta V segments appeared in productive rearrangements about 87% or about 30% of the time, broadly matching IMGT annotations. In a later genetic analysis, fewer N-insertions in productive TCRs were reported among donors in an Asian-associated ancestry cluster than the roughly 700-donor mean. At a false discovery rate of 0.05, a later analysis linked 16,000 or so TCR beta sequences to specific HLA alleles.

The receptor chain draws on TRBV7-9 and TRBJ2-1; TRBD2 is a weak D gene call, 5 bases matching. The sequence came from a middle-aged woman in good health and CMV-seropositive. The sequenced material came from PBMCs. The CDR3: CASSLVEGRNEQFF. The sequence in DNA is TGTGCCAGCAGCTTAGTCGAGGGCCGAAATGAGCAGTTCTTC. Reference TRBV7-9 and TRBJ2-1 genes cover what lies past the CDR3, so the full variable domain is DTGVSQNPRHKITKRGQNVTFRCDPISEHNRLYWYRQTLGQGPEFLTYFQNEAQLEKSRLLSDRFSAERPKGSFSTLEIQRTEQGDSAMYLCASSLVEGRNEQFFGPGTRLTVL.